Included here is one T cell receptor beta chain sequence, with context. Its antigen is currently unknown. The sample holds other DNA sequences that translate to the same CDR3. This sample stems from a study of shared clonotypes between healthy human individuals. About the research overall: Researchers assigned three CD4 naive, three CD4 memory, two CD8 naive and one CD8 memory plate to each donor.

Clones were read by immunoSEQ multiplex PCR, and TCRdb kept only the in-frame ones, dropping some. This table holds some 1 million clones, under 80% found once. CD4+ cells yielded CD45RA+ naive and CD45RA-negative memory subsets. This CDR3 has 11 amino acids. The germline V gene encodes CDR1 ENHRY and CDR2 SYGVKD. The V end was cut by 2 bases, the J end by 4 bases, with 3 bases between. Study results and limitations: The sole specimen, blood, was sampled, and tissue repertoires likely differ.

The sample was memory CD4+ T cells sorted from blood. The subset denotes: CD45RA-negative fraction. The gene calls are TRBV10-3 and TRBJ2-7; no reliable D call. The sequence came from a man aged 18 to 30 in good health. The CDR3 nucleotides are TGTGCCATCAGTGAGGTGTACGAGCAGTACTTC. Translation gives CAISEVYEQYF.